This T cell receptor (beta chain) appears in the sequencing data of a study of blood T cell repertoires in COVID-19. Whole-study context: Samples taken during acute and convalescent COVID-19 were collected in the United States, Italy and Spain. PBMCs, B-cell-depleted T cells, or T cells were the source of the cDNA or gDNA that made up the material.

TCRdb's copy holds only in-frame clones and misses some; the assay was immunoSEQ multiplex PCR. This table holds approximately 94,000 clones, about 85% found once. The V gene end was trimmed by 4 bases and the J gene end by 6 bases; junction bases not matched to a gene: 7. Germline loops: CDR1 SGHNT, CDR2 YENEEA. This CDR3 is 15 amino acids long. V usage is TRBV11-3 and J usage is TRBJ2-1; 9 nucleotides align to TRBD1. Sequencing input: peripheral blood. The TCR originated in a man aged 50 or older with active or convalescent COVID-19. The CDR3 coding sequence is TGTGCCAGCAGCTCCACCGGGACAGGGATCAATGAGCAGTTCTTC. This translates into CASSSTGTGINEQFF.